The rows below give T cell receptor beta chains drawn from one sample of a study of blood T cell repertoires in COVID-19. Here immunoSEQ multiplex PCR was the method, and the copy in TCRdb shows in-frame clones only, minus some. The table shows 110,000 or so clones, with over 75% occurring only once. The specimen was peripheral blood. These receptors originate from a man in his fifties or sixties with acute or convalescent COVID-19. The CDR3 runs from the conserved cysteine through the conserved F or W. Fields, in order: D gene, clone size, J gene, V gene, CDR3 DNA, CDR3 protein. A D gene is named only where the DNA matches it firmly. Size tells how often a clone was seen (once, few, many) or the class of an expanded clone, and some rows leave it out.

.,.,TRBJ2-2,TRBV3-1/TRBV3-2,TGTGCCAGCAGCCAAGATTTTGCACAGGCGTACACCGGGGAGCTGTTTTTT,CASSQDFAQAYTGELFF
.,.,TRBJ2-3,TRBV9,TGTGCCAGCAGCGTAGGAGGCGGGGTGACCACAGATACGCAGTATTTT,CASSVGGGVTTDTQYF
.,.,TRBJ2-2,TRBV19,TGTGCCAGTAGTATAGGAGGCGTGGGGGGGAACACCGGGGAGCTGTTTTTT,CASSIGGVGGNTGELFF
.,.,TRBJ2-1,TRBV5-1,TGCGCCAGCAGCCCAGCGGTGGAGCAGTTCTTC,CASSPAVEQFF
.,.,TRBJ1-2,TRBV10-3,TGTGCCATCAGTGGGGCTCTGGGACTTGGCTACACCTTC,CAISGALGLGYTF
TRBD1,.,TRBJ1-4,TRBV5-1,TGCGCCAGCAGCTTGAACCGACAGGGGAGGGATGAAAAACTGTTTTTT,CASSLNRQGRDEKLFF
TRBD1,.,TRBJ1-2,TRBV9,TGTGCCAGCAGCGCAAATCCCGGGACAGGGAACGGCTACACCTTC,CASSANPGTGNGYTF
.,.,TRBJ2-1,TRBV6-5,TGTGCCAGCAGCCCGCCCCTCAGGGAGCAGTTCTTC,CASSPPLREQFF
.,.,TRBJ1-2,TRBV28,TGTGCCAGCAGTTTACCTGGCAGGGGCTATGGCTACACCTTC,CASSLPGRGYGYTF
.,.,TRBJ1-2,TRBV5-1,TGCGCCAGCAGCCAAACTCCCCGGGGGGAGGGCTCGAGAAACTATGGCTACACCTTC,CASSQTPRGEGSRNYGYTF
.,.,TRBJ2-3,TRBV29-1,TGCAGCGTTGCCCTTACAGATACGCAGTATTTT,CSVALTDTQYF
.,.,TRBJ2-5,TRBV2,TGTGCCAGCAGTGAACTGAGAGGAGTTAGGGAGACCCAGTACTTC,CASSELRGVRETQYF
.,.,TRBJ1-3,TRBV5-8,TGTGCCAGCAGCTTCCGGGGAGAGGCTGGAAACACCATATATTTT,CASSFRGEAGNTIYF
.,.,TRBJ2-5,TRBV7-3,TGTGCCAGCAGCTTGATTGCGCAAGAGACCCAGTACTTC,CASSLIAQETQYF
TRBD1,.,TRBJ2-1,TRBV9,TGTGCCAGCAGCGCGGGACAGGGGGGATACAATGAGCAGTTCTTC,CASSAGQGGYNEQFF
TRBD1,.,TRBJ1-1,TRBV19,TGTGCCAGTAGTCTTACAGGGGGCAAAACTGAAGCTTTCTTT,CASSLTGGKTEAFF
TRBD1,once,TRBJ1-2,TRBV5-1,TGCGCCAGCAGCTGGACAGGGATTAGCTATGGCTACACCTTC,CASSWTGISYGYTF
.,.,TRBJ1-5,TRBV19,TGTGCCAGTAGTAACGACGGGGAACCTAGCAATCAGCCCCAGCATTTT,CASSNDGEPSNQPQHF
.,.,TRBJ1-1,TRBV5-4,TGTGCCAGCAGCTCTGGACAGCGTCTAATGAACACTGAAGCTTTCTTT,CASSSGQRLMNTEAFF
.,.,TRBJ1-6,TRBV29-1,TGCAGCGTTGTGGAGGGTGTCCGTCCAGGTGGGGTATCCCTCCACTTT,CSVVEGVRPGGVSLHF
.,.,TRBJ1-6,TRBV28,TGTGCCAGCAGTTTTGGGCAGGGCCAATCACCCCTCCACTTT,CASSFGQGQSPLHF
TRBD1,.,TRBJ1-2,TRBV7-3,TGTGCCAGCAGCCCCGACAGGGGGCTTGGCTACACCTTC,CASSPDRGLGYTF
TRBD1,.,TRBJ2-3,TRBV24-1,TGTGCCACCAGTGATTTTCGGACAGGGGGAGATACGCAGTATTTT,CATSDFRTGGDTQYF
TRBD1,once,TRBJ2-1,TRBV24-1,TGTGCCACCAGTGATTCCGGACAGGGGGCTAATGAGCAGTTCTTC,CATSDSGQGANEQFF
.,.,TRBJ1-1,TRBV5-1,TGCGCCAGCAGCGGAGTCCCGAACACTGAAGCTTTCTTT,CASSGVPNTEAFF
.,.,TRBJ2-5,TRBV5-1,TGCGCCAGCAGAGCTACTAGCAACCAAGAGACCCAGTACTTC,CASRATSNQETQYF
.,.,TRBJ1-1,TRBV19,TGTGCCAGTAGTATAGGAGGCATAGAGAACACTGAAGCTTTCTTT,CASSIGGIENTEAFF
TRBD1,.,TRBJ2-7,TRBV20-1,TGCAGTGCTAGTCCCCTAAGAGGGGGGACAGGGGCCATCTACGAGCAGTACTTC,CSASPLRGGTGAIYEQYF
TRBD1,.,TRBJ1-2,TRBV3-1/TRBV3-2,TGTGCCAGCAGCCAGTGGGGACAGGGGACGAATGGCTACACCTTC,CASSQWGQGTNGYTF
.,.,TRBJ1-2,TRBV27,TGTGCCAGCAGTTTATCTGTCCAGGCCTCCCCCTATGGCTACACCTTC,CASSLSVQASPYGYTF
TRBD2,.,TRBJ2-1,TRBV4-2,TGTGCCAGCAGCCCCAGCGGGGGAGCCTACAATGAGCAGTTCTTC,CASSPSGGAYNEQFF
TRBD1,once,TRBJ1-2,TRBV9,TGTGCCAGCAGCGCCAGTTTCGTGACAGGGGAAGGCTACACCTTC,CASSASFVTGEGYTF
TRBD1,once,TRBJ1-6,TRBV11-2,TGTGCCAGCAGCCCCGGGACAGCTAATAATTCACCCCTCCACTTT,CASSPGTANNSPLHF
.,.,TRBJ2-7,TRBV20-1,TGCAGTGCTAGAGGGAGGTACGAGCAGTACTTC,CSARGRYEQYF
.,.,TRBJ2-5,TRBV28,TGTGCCAGCAGTCCAACAGGGAACTGGGAGACCCAGTACTTC,CASSPTGNWETQYF
.,.,TRBJ1-2,TRBV3-1/TRBV3-2,TGTGCCAGCAGCCAAGATTGGGCAGGGAAGATAGGCGGCTACACCTTC,CASSQDWAGKIGGYTF
TRBD1,.,TRBJ1-2,TRBV3-1/TRBV3-2,TGTGCCAGCAGCCAAGATCCTCCAGGGGGCGTTTATGGCTACACCTTC,CASSQDPPGGVYGYTF
.,.,TRBJ2-3,TRBV7-9,TGTGCCAGCAGCTCACCCTGGGGGCAAACAGGCACAGATACGCAGTATTTT,CASSSPWGQTGTDTQYF
TRBD1,once,TRBJ2-7,TRBV10-3,TGTGCCATCAACACCCCCGGGACAGGAGTGGACGAGCAGTACTTC,CAINTPGTGVDEQYF
.,few,TRBJ1-1,TRBV6-5,TGTGCCAGCAGGACTACAGTCCGGGGAGGCACTGAAGCTTTCTTT,CASRTTVRGGTEAFF
TRBD2,.,TRBJ2-3,TRBV2,TGTGCCAGCAATCGGGGGGGCTTCACAGATACGCAGTATTTT,CASNRGGFTDTQYF
.,.,TRBJ1-6,TRBV4-2,TGTGCCAGCAGCACGAGCAACCGTGGGGGCTCCGATAATTCACCCCTCCACTTT,CASSTSNRGGSDNSPLHF
TRBD1,.,TRBJ1-1,TRBV6-6,TGTGCCAGCAGCCTTGACAGGGGGAGGGGGAACACTGAAGCTTTCTTT,CASSLDRGRGNTEAFF
.,.,TRBJ1-2,TRBV11-2,TGTGCCAGCAGCTTAGGCAGTCAGAACGGCTACACCTTC,CASSLGSQNGYTF
.,many,TRBJ1-5,TRBV7-2,TGTGCCAGCAGTTTTACACCTAGCAATCAGCCCCAGCATTTT,CASSFTPSNQPQHF
TRBD2,once,TRBJ2-7,TRBV5-1,TGCGCCAGCAGCTTGGGGTGGCTAGCGGGGAGCTACGAGCAGTACTTC,CASSLGWLAGSYEQYF
.,.,TRBJ2-1,TRBV3-1/TRBV3-2,TGTGCCAGCAGCCCCGGGTCTATCACCAATGAGCAGTTCTTC,CASSPGSITNEQFF
.,.,TRBJ1-6,TRBV6-6,TGTGCCAGCAGTTACCGAGGCACCCTCCACTTT,CASSYRGTLHF
.,few,TRBJ1-6,TRBV6-2/TRBV6-3,TGTGCCAGCAGTTACCCTTATTCACCCCTCCACTTT,CASSYPYSPLHF
TRBD1,.,TRBJ1-6,TRBV28,TGTGCCAGCAGGCCGGGACAGAGGCATGAACCCCTCCACTTT,CASRPGQRHEPLHF